This entry lists 5 T cell receptor beta chains sequenced from one sample in a study of CD4+ T cells in melanoma. Profiling relied on immunoSEQ multiplex PCR, and the TCRdb table lists in-frame clones only, not all of them. The sample lists roughly 3,600 clones; more than 70% were seen once. The sequenced sample was tumor tissue. The receptors were gathered from a human donor with melanoma.

This clone was seen only once. The chain links TRBV7-9 to TRBJ1-4; TRBD1 might be the D (6 bases). Germline V gene data show CDR1 as SEHNR and CDR2 as FQNEAQ (reference sequence). V shed 1 base and J shed 4 bases, with 10 bases lying between them. The CDR3 sequence is 15 residues long. The CDR3 DNA sequence: TGTGCCAGCAGCTTAGACAGGGTCATTAATGAAAAACTGTTTTTT. The encoded protein is CASSLDRVINEKLFF.

The gene calls are TRBV7-9 and TRBJ1-1, with TRBD1 as a possible D gene (5 bases). V lost 1 base and J 6 bases, leaving 12 bases between the germline ends. CDR3 length: 14 residues. Germline CDR1 is SEHNR and CDR2 is FQNEAQ (reference sequence). The DNA for the CDR3 is TGTGCCAGCAGCTTAGTAAGCAGGGACCCTGAAGCTTTCTTT. Translating it yields CASSLVSRDPEAFF.

This clone turned up a few times. The chain combines TRBV7-6 with TRBJ2-3, with 11 bases aligning to TRBD2. Germline V gives CDR1 SGHVS, CDR2 FNYEAQ. V was pared by 3 bases and J by 1 base, with 9 bases of the junction left unmatched. This CDR3 spans 18 amino acids. CDR3 nucleotide sequence: TGTGCCAGCAGCTTTAGCGGGAGGGAGGTTAGAGGCACAGATACGCAGTATTTT. Encoded protein: CASSFSGREVRGTDTQYF.

This clone was seen a handful of times. The chain uses TRBV29-1 and TRBJ1-1; perhaps TRBD1 as D (5 bases). CDR3 size: 14 residues. From germline, CDR1 is SQVTM and CDR2 ANQGSEA. V was pared by 5 bases and J by 1 base, with 14 bases between. Written as DNA, the CDR3 is TGCAGCGTTTTCCCGCGACAGCCGAACACTGAAGCTTTCTTT. Its protein product is CSVFPRQPNTEAFF.

This clone was counted between two and nine times. The chain is built from TRBV6-1 and TRBJ1-6; D remains unclear. The germline CDR1 and CDR2 sequences are MNHNS and SASEGT. Trimming cost V 0 bases and J 8 bases, with 5 bases left between them. The CDR3 has 13 amino acids. CDR3 coding DNA: TGTGCCAGCAGTGAAGCCCTAGATTCACCCCTCCACTTT. Its translation: CASSEALDSPLHF.